This entry is about one T cell receptor (beta chain). Antigen: not known. This sample stems from a study of a mutant IDH1 vaccine in newly diagnosed glioma. Whole-study context: Every participant had undergone radiotherapy, temozolomide, or both before, and most underwent both. Study-wide points: Shifts in the top peripheral T cell clonotypes seemed unrelated to pseudoprogression.

Repertoires were generated with immunoSEQ multiplex PCR, while TCRdb's copy carries only in-frame clones and drops some. The sample holds about 94,000 clones; roughly nine tenths are singletons and the top ten take 0.75% to 0.95%. The sample's time point: week 47, end of study. One vaccine dose held 300 ug of mutant IDH1 20-mer peptide and came with topical imiquimod. Patients were given eight vaccinations, scheduled in weeks 1, 3, 5, 7, 11, 15, 19 and 23. CDR3 length: 17 residues. Germline lookup yields CDR1 SEHNR and CDR2 FQNEAQ (reference sequence). The germline V and J ends were trimmed by 0 bases and 7 bases, with 18 bases remaining between them.

V usage is TRBV7-9 and J usage is TRBJ1-4; D gene uncertain. The source was PBMCs, collected from a glioma patient whose treatment included an IDH1 peptide vaccine. This receptor was obtained from a woman aged 45-60 years with glioma. CDR3 sequence reads: CASSLAHSSRAPEKLFF. The CDR3 bases are TGTGCCAGCAGCTTAGCCCATTCCTCGAGGGCACCTGAAAAACTGTTTTTT.